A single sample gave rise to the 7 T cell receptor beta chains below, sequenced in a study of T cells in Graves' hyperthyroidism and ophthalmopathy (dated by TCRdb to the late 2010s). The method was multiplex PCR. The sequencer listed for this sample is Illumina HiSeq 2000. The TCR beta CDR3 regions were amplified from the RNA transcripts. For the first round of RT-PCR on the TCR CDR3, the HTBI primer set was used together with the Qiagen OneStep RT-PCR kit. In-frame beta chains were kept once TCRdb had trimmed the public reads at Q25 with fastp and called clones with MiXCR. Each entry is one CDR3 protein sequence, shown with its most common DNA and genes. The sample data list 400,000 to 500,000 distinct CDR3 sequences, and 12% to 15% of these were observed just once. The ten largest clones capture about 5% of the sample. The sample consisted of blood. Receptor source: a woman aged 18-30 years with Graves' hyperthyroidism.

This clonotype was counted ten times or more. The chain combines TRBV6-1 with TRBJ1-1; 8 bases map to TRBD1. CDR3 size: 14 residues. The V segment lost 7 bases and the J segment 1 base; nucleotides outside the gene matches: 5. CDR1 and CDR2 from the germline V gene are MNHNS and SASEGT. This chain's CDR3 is CASTRTGPNTEAFF. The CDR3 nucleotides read TGTGCCAGCACTCGGACAGGGCCGAACACTGAAGCTTTCTTT.

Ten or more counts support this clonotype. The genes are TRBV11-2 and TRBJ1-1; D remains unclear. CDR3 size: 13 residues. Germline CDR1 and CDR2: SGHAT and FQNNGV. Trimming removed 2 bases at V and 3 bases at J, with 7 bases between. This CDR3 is CASSLLVDTEAFF. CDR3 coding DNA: TGTGCCAGCAGCTTATTGGTGGACACTGAAGCTTTCTTT.

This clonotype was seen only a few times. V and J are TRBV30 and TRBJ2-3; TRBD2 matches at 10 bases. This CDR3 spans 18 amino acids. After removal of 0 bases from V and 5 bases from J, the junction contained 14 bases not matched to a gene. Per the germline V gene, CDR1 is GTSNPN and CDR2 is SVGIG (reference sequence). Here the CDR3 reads CAWSVGGVTSGMLDTQYF. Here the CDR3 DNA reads TGTGCCTGGAGTGTTGGGGGGGTTACTAGCGGGATGTTAGATACGCAGTATTTT.

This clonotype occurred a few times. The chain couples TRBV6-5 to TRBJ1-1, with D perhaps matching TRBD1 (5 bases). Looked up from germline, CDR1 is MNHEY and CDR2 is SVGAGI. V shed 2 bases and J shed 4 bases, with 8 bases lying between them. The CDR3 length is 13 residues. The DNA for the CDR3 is TGTGCCAGCAGTTACGGGGGATCCACTGAAGCTTTCTTT. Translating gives CASSYGGSTEAFF.

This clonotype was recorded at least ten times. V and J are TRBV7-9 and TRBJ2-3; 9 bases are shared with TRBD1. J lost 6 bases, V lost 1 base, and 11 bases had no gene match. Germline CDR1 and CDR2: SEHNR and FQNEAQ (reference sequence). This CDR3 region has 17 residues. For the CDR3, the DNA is TGTGCCAGCAGCTTAGTCTCCGGACAGGGGCAATTGGATACGCAGTATTTT. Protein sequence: CASSLVSGQGQLDTQYF. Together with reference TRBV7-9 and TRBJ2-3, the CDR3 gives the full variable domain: DTGVSQNPRHKITKRGQNVTFRCDPISEHNRLYWYRQTLGQGPEFLTYFQNEAQLEKSRLLSDRFSAERPKGSFSTLEIQRTEQGDSAMYLCASSLVSGQGQLDTQYFGPGTRLTVL.

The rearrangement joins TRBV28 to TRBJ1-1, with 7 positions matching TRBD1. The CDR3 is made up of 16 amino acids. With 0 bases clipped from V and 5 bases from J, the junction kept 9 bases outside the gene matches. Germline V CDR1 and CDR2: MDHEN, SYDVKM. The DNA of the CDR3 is TGTGCCAGCAGTTTATGGGGACAGACTTGGCAAACTGAAGCTTTCTTT. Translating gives CASSLWGQTWQTEAFF.

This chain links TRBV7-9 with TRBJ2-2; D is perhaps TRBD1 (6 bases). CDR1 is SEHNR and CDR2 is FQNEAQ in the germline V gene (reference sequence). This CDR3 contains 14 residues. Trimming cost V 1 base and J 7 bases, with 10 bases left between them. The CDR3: CASSLGQGHGELFF. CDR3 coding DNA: TGTGCCAGCAGCTTAGGGCAGGGGCACGGGGAGCTGTTTTTT.